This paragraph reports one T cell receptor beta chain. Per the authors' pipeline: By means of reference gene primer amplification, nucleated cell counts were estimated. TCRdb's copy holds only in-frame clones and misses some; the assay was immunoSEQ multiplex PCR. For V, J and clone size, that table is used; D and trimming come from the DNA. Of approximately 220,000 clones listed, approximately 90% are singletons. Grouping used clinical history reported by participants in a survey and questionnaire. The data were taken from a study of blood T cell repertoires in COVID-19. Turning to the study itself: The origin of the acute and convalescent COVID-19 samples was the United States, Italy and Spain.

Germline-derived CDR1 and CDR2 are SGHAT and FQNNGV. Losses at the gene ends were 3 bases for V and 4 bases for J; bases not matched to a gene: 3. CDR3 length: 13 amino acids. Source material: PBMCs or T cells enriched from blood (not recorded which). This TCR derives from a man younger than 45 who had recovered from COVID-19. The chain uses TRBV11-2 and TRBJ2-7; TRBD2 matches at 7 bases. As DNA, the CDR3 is TGTGCCAGCAGCTTCGGGACTACTTACGAGCAGTACTTC. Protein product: CASSFGTTYEQYF.